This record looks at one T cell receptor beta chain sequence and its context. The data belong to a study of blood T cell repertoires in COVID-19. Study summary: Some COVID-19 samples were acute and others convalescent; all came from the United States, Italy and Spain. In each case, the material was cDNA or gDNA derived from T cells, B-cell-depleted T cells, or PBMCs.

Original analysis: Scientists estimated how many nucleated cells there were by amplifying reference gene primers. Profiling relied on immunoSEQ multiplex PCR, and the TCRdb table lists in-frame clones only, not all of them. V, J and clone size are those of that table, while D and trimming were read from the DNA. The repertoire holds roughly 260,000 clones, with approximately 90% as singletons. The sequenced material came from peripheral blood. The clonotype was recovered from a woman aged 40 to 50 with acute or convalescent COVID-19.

The DNA of the CDR3 is TGTGCCAGCAGTTTAACCAGGACAGGGACTGGAAACACCATATATTTT. Encoded protein: CASSLTRTGTGNTIYF. The chain combines TRBV28 with TRBJ1-3, with 8 bases identical to TRBD1. Looked up from germline, CDR1 is MDHEN and CDR2 is SYDVKM. J gave up 2 bases and V 2 bases, and 5 bases lay outside the gene matches. The CDR3 covers 16 residues.